A selection of T cell receptor beta chains follows, all from one sample in a study of T cell clones after liver transplantation. These TCRs' antigens remain unknown. This table comes from immunoSEQ multiplex PCR, and its TCRdb copy is limited to in-frame clones, with some not included. The data show a few thousand clones, 25% to 30% seen once. The material sequenced was CD4+ T cells from cultured PBMCs. These receptors originate from a human patient who received a liver transplant. These T cells may partly come from the graft donor. The CDR3 runs from the conserved cysteine through the conserved F or W. A D gene is named only where the DNA matches it firmly. Clone size is given for some rows only: seen once, a few or many times, or a class if the clone is expanded.

>TRBJ2-1|-|-|TRBV27
TGTGCCAGCAACTCTGTTGGCGGGAACTACAATGAGCAGTTCTTC
CASNSVGGNYNEQFF
>TRBJ2-2|-|-|TRBV7-7
TGTGCCAGCAGCTCACCCCCGGGGCGATCGTACACCGGGGAGCTGTTTTTT
CASSSPPGRSYTGELFF
>TRBJ2-7|-|-|TRBV28
TGTGCCAGCACACGGACCGCTTTGGGCTCCTACGAGCAGTACTTC
CASTRTALGSYEQYF
>TRBJ2-7|-|-|TRBV7-2
TGTGCCAGCAGCTTAGCGGGAGGCTACGAGCAGTACTTC
CASSLAGGYEQYF
>TRBJ2-5|TRBD2|-|TRBV27
TGTGCCAGCAGACCCGATCGGGGGGTAGAGACCCAGTACTTC
CASRPDRGVETQYF
>TRBJ2-7|TRBD1|few|TRBV14
TGTGCCAGCAGCACCGGGACAGGTCATGTCGAGCAGTACTTC
CASSTGTGHVEQYF
>TRBJ2-5|TRBD1|-|TRBV7-3
TGTGCCAGCAGCTTAACGGGGACAGGGGGCGAATTCGGGACCCAGTACTTC
CASSLTGTGGEFGTQYF
>TRBJ1-2|-|few|TRBV5-4
TGTGCCAGCAGCCCGAGGACGGATTATGGCTACACCTTC
CASSPRTDYGYTF
>TRBJ2-5|-|-|TRBV6-6
TGTGCCAGCAGTTACTCCTGGGGGGAAGAGACCCAGTACTTC
CASSYSWGEETQYF
>TRBJ1-5|-|-|TRBV21-1
TGTGCCAGCAGAGCAAACCTACATTGGCATCATCAGCCCCAGCATTTT
CASRANLHWHHQPQHF
>TRBJ1-2|TRBD1|-|TRBV15
TGTGCCACCAGCAGGGGACAGGGAGATGGCTACACCTTC
CATSRGQGDGYTF
>TRBJ1-1|TRBD1|medium-sized|TRBV6-1
TGTGCCAGCAGTGCGAAGGGGGCCGGGCTCCAGGAAAGAGCTTTCTTT
CASSAKGAGLQERAFF
>TRBJ1-1|TRBD1|-|TRBV7-3
TGTGCCAGTAGTCGAGACGGGACAGCTGAAGCTTTCTTT
CASSRDGTAEAFF
>TRBJ2-2|TRBD1|-|TRBV19
TGTGCCAGTACCCCCCGACAGGGTGGAACCGGGGAGCTGTTTTTT
CASTPRQGGTGELFF
>TRBJ2-6|-|once|TRBV7-8
TGTGCCAGCAGCGTCCTATACCCACAAAGTCGGGCCAACGTCCTGACTTTC
CASSVLYPQSRANVLTF
>TRBJ2-1|TRBD2|-|TRBV7-2
TGTGCCAGCAGCATGGGACTAGCGGGATCGGTTGAGCAGTTCTTC
CASSMGLAGSVEQFF
>TRBJ1-1|-|-|TRBV6-6
TGTGCCAGCAGTTACGGGCTTTCTGAAGCTTTCTTT
CASSYGLSEAFF
>TRBJ1-4|-|few|TRBV6-6
TGTGCCAGCAGTTCGCGCACACGGGGTGAAAAACTGTTTTTT
CASSSRTRGEKLFF
>TRBJ1-2|-|-|TRBV2
TGTGCCAGCAGTGAATATGAACCAGCGGGGACCGATGGCTACACCTTC
CASSEYEPAGTDGYTF
>TRBJ2-7|TRBD1|-|TRBV7-2
TGTGCCAGCAGCGTTAGCGCCGGGACAGGGGGCTTCTTCTACGAGCAGTACTTC
CASSVSAGTGGFFYEQYF
>TRBJ1-4|-|-|TRBV28
TGTGCCAGCAGTCCCGGGTCCCTCGGAGGCGAAAAACTGTTTTTT
CASSPGSLGGEKLFF
>TRBJ2-6|-|few|TRBV29-1
TGCAGCGTTGATGGCTCTGGGGCCAACGTCCTGACTTTC
CSVDGSGANVLTF
>TRBJ1-1|-|-|TRBV7-5
TGTGCCAGCAGCTTAGACCCCACGGACACTGAAGCTTTCTTT
CASSLDPTDTEAFF
>TRBJ2-3|TRBD1|few|TRBV7-2
TGTGCCAGCAGCTCCAGCTCCGGGACAGGGGCAGATACGCAGTATTTT
CASSSSSGTGADTQYF
>TRBJ2-2|-|few|TRBV5-1
TGCGCCAGCAGCTTGGGACAGGCAATCACCGGGGAGCTGTTTTTT
CASSLGQAITGELFF
>TRBJ1-4|TRBD1|-|TRBV10-1
TGCGCCAGCAGCCACAGGGGCCGGTGTGAAAAACTGTTTTTT
CASSHRGRCEKLFF
>TRBJ1-6|-|few|TRBV28
TGTGCCAGCAGCTGGACGGGGGGGCAGGGCTCACCCCTCCACTTT
CASSWTGGQGSPLHF
>TRBJ2-1|TRBD2|few|TRBV9
TGTTCCAGCAGCGTATGGGCTAGCGGGAGAACTGAGCAGTTCTTC
CSSSVWASGRTEQFF
>TRBJ2-2|-|-|TRBV7-3
TGTGCCAGCAGCCAAGGACAGCCCGGGGACACCGGGGAGCTGTTTTTT
CASSQGQPGDTGELFF
>TRBJ2-3|-|once|TRBV6-9
TGTGCCAGCAGCCTAGACCACCTGGATACGCAGTATTTT
CASSLDHLDTQYF
>TRBJ2-1|TRBD2|-|TRBV6-1
TGTGCCAGCAGGGGACTAGCGGGGGAGAGTGAGCAGTTCTTC
CASRGLAGESEQFF
>TRBJ2-7|TRBD1|few|TRBV7-2
TGTGCCAGCAGACCCGACAGGGGTTCCTACGAGCAGTACTTC
CASRPDRGSYEQYF
>TRBJ2-1|-|-|TRBV18
TGTGCCAGCTCACCAACCAGTCTCAATGAGCAGTTCTTC
CASSPTSLNEQFF
>TRBJ2-3|-|few|TRBV9
TGTGCCAGCAGCGTAGCGGAGGGGCGCACAGATACGCAGTATTTT
CASSVAEGRTDTQYF
>TRBJ2-5|-|-|TRBV29-1
TGCAGCGTTGGGATTACCCAAGAGACCCAGTACTTC
CSVGITQETQYF
>TRBJ2-7|TRBD2|large|TRBV19
TGTGCCAGTAGCACCTGGGAAGCGGGGATCTACGAGCAGTACTTC
CASSTWEAGIYEQYF
>TRBJ2-5|-|-|TRBV5-1
TGCGCCAGCAGCTTGGATGGACCCCAAGAGACCCAGTACTTC
CASSLDGPQETQYF
>TRBJ1-1|-|medium-sized|TRBV15
TGTGCCACCAGCCGCAAGAGGAACCGAAACACTGAAGCTTTCTTT
CATSRKRNRNTEAFF
>TRBJ1-6|TRBD1|-|TRBV6-5
TGTGCCAGCACTAGACAGGGGCTGGAGTCACCCCTCCACTTT
CASTRQGLESPLHF
>TRBJ1-2|-|-|TRBV6-4
TGTGCCAGCAGTCGCCTGGCCGCACACGGAAAGACCTATGGCTACACCTTC
CASSRLAAHGKTYGYTF